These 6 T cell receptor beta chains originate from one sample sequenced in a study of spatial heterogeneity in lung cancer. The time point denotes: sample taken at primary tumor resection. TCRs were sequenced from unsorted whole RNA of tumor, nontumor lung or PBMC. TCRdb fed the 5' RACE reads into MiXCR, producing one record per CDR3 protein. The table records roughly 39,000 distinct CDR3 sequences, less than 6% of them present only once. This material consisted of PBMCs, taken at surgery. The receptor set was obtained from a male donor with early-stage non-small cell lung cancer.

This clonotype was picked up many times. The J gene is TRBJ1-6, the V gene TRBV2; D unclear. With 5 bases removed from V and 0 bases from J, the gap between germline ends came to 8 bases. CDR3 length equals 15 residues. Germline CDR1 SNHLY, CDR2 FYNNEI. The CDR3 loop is CASSPSFSYNSPLHF. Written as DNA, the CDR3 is TGTGCCAGCAGTCCGTCGTTCTCCTATAATTCACCCCTCCACTTT.

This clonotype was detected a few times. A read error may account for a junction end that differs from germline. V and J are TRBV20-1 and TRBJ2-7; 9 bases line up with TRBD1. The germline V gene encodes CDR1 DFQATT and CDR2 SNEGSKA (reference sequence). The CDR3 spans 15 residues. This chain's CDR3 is CRANPTDRGQGEQYF. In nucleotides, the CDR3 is TGCAGAGCTAACCCCACGGACAGGGGACAGGGCGAGCAGTACTTC.

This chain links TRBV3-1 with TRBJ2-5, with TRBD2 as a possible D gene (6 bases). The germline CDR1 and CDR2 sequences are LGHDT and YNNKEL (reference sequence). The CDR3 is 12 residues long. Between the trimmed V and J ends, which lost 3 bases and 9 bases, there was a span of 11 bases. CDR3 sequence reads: CASSQDRGAQYF. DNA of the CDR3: TGTGCCAGCAGCCAGGACCGCGGGGCCCAGTACTTC.

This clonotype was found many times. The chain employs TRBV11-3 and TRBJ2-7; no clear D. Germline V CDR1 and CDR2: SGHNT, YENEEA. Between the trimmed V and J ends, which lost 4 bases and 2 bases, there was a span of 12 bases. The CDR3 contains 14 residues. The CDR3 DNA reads TGTGCCAGCAGCTCCTTGACGCCACCCTACGAGCAGTACTTC. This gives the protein CASSSLTPPYEQYF.

The CDR3 sequence: CASTRDRGTEAFF. The CDR3 DNA is TGTGCCAGCACAAGGGACAGGGGGACTGAAGCTTTCTTT. The rearrangement links TRBV28 to TRBJ1-1; TRBD1 aligns across 11 bases. The germline gives CDR1 MDHEN, CDR2 SYDVKM. Germline trimming cut 7 bases from V and 5 bases from J; bases unmatched to any gene: 3. The CDR3 consists of 13 residues.

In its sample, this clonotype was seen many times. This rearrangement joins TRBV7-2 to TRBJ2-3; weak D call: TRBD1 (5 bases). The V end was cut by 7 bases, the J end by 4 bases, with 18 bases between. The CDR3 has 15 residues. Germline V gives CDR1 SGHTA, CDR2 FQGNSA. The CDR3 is CASTPSLGLADTQYF. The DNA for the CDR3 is TGTGCCAGCACCCCATCACTGGGGCTGGCAGATACGCAGTATTTT.